Shown below are 17 T cell receptor beta chains from a single sample sequenced in a study of shared clonotypes between healthy human individuals. This table comes from immunoSEQ multiplex PCR, and its TCRdb copy is limited to in-frame clones, with some not included. The table records fewer than 1.4 million clones, 75% to 80% of them present only once. Sequencing was carried out using memory CD4+ T cells from PBMCs. Subset defined: CD45RA-negative fraction. The source of these receptors is a young man in good health. Some clones in this sample may be carry-over from other donors' samples.

The rearrangement joins TRBV13 to TRBJ2-3; D gene uncertain. Germline V gene data show CDR1 as PRHDT and CDR2 as FYEKMQ (reference sequence). The CDR3 totals 11 residues. V lost 5 bases and J 6 bases, leaving 6 bases between the germline ends. The CDR3 here is CASSQVDTQYF. CDR3 nucleotide sequence: TGTGCCAGCAGCCAAGTGGATACGCAGTATTTT.

About this clone itself: Other DNA variants within this sample encode the same CDR3. The chain combines TRBV7-2 with TRBJ2-1; no clear D gene. The CDR3 consists of 15 residues. Germline V CDR1 and CDR2: SGHTA, FQGNSA. V lost 1 base, J lost 0 bases, and 7 bases lay in between. The CDR3 loop reads CASSLGPSSYNEQFF. For the CDR3, the DNA is TGTGCCAGCAGCTTAGGCCCTAGCTCCTACAATGAGCAGTTCTTC.

The J gene is TRBJ1-2, the V gene TRBV5-4; D not certain. The CDR3 covers 13 residues. The germline gives CDR1 SGHNT, CDR2 YYREEE (reference sequence). The germline V and J ends were trimmed by 6 bases and 3 bases, with 12 bases remaining between them. For the CDR3, the DNA is TGTGCCAGCACAAGAGTTGCGGACTATGGCTACACCTTC. Its translation is CASTRVADYGYTF.

This clone was counted a single time. The chain carries TRBV11-3 and TRBJ2-7, with unresolved D. The V end lost 5 bases, the J end lost 4 bases, and 12 bases lay between the germline ends. The length of the CDR3 is 13 residues. Looked up from germline, CDR1 is SGHNT and CDR2 is YENEEA. In nucleotides, the CDR3 is TGTGCCAGCAGCCCGGGTGAATCTTACGAGCAGTACTTC. It is translated as CASSPGESYEQYF.

This sequence joins TRBV5-1 and TRBJ2-5, with D uncertain. The V and J ends lost 1 base and 2 bases respectively, with 6 bases between them. CDR3 length: 13 amino acids. The V gene's germline CDR1 is SGHRS and CDR2 YFSETQ. In DNA, the CDR3 is TGCGCCAGCAGCTTGTACGGTCAAGAGACCCAGTACTTC. Its protein product is CASSLYGQETQYF.

This clone has just a few counts. The chain is built from TRBV2 and TRBJ2-2; TRBD1 agrees at 9 bases. V gave up 7 bases and J gave up 1 base; unmatched junction bases: 4. Germline-derived CDR1 and CDR2 are SNHLY and FYNNEI. The CDR3 is 15 amino acids. The CDR3 loop reads CASTGQGRNTGELFF. CDR3 nucleotide sequence: TGTGCCAGCACTGGACAGGGGAGGAACACCGGGGAGCTGTTTTTT.

The V gene is TRBV5-4, the J gene TRBJ1-1, with D tentatively TRBD1 (5 bases). Germline V gives CDR1 SGHNT, CDR2 YYREEE (reference sequence). Trimming shortened V by 6 bases and J by 5 bases, and 17 bases separated the two germline ends. This CDR3 has 14 amino acids. The CDR3 DNA is TGTGCCAGCAACCCCGAGGGGCCGAGGACTGAAGCTTTCTTT. Translation gives CASNPEGPRTEAFF.

V usage is TRBV25-1 and J usage is TRBJ2-2; D is unresolved. The germline CDR1 and CDR2 sequences are MGHDK and SYGVNS. The CDR3 is 16 amino acids. The germline V and J ends were trimmed by 2 bases and 3 bases, with 13 bases remaining between them. The CDR3 is CASSEVRQSHTGELFF. The CDR3 nucleotides are TGTGCCAGCAGTGAAGTGAGGCAGAGTCACACCGGGGAGCTGTTTTTT.

This clone was observed a few times. The J gene is TRBJ2-7, the V gene TRBV29-1; D is unclear. The CDR3 runs to 12 residues. Trimming removed 4 bases at V and 5 bases at J, with 12 bases between. Germline lookup yields CDR1 SQVTM and CDR2 ANQGSEA. CDR3 in DNA: TGCAGCGTTGGGAGTGGTGGGCACGAGCAGTACTTC. It codes for CSVGSGGHEQYF.

This clone came up once. V usage is TRBV7-6 and J usage is TRBJ1-3, with 7 nucleotides matching TRBD1. This CDR3 region has 17 residues. V dropped 5 bases and J dropped 1; count of bases not matched to a gene: 11. Germline V CDR1 and CDR2: SGHVS, FNYEAQ. CDR3 DNA sequence: TGTGCCAGCAGCCCACGCCTAGAGGGGGCTTCTGGAAACACCATATATTTT. Translation gives CASSPRLEGASGNTIYF.

This chain joins TRBV5-4 and TRBJ1-2, with 7 bases aligning to TRBD1. CDR1 SGHNT and CDR2 YYREEE come from the germline V gene (reference sequence). V gave up 0 bases and J gave up 3 bases; unmatched junction bases: 5. The CDR3 spans 15 residues. CDR3 protein: CASSLGAGQDYGYTF. In DNA, the CDR3 is TGTGCCAGCAGCTTGGGGGCCGGACAGGACTATGGCTACACCTTC.

Comment on this clone: The sample carries other DNA sequences with the same CDR3. The gene calls are TRBV5-1 and TRBJ1-1; unclear D gene. V shed 0 bases and J shed 1 base, with 4 bases lying between them. There are 13 residues in the CDR3. Germline assignment: CDR1 SGHRS and CDR2 YFSETQ. CDR3 sequence reads: CASSLDRNTEAFF. Written as DNA, the CDR3 is TGCGCCAGCAGCTTGGACCGGAACACTGAAGCTTTCTTT.

About this clone: A much bigger clone sits one base away, suggesting this may be a read error. The same CDR3 is also encoded by other DNA sequences in this sample. This chain links TRBV7-3 with TRBJ2-2; no reliable D call. Trimming pared 3 bases from V and 5 bases from J, leaving 4 bases between. The CDR3 spans 12 residues. Per the germline V gene, CDR1 is SGHTA and CDR2 is FQGTGA. This CDR3 reads CASSFSTGELFF. The CDR3 bases are TGTGCCAGCAGCTTTTCAACCGGGGAGCTGTTTTTT.

V gene TRBV28 combines with J gene TRBJ2-7; perhaps D is TRBD1 or TRBD2 (5 bases each). The CDR3 covers 15 residues. The germline V gene encodes CDR1 MDHEN and CDR2 SYDVKM. V was trimmed by 4 bases and J by 2 bases, leaving 15 bases between them. This CDR3 reads CASSSTGTATYEQYF. CDR3 sequence (DNA): TGTGCCAGCAGTTCCACCGGGACGGCCACCTACGAGCAGTACTTC.

This clone was recorded once. This chain links TRBV5-1 with TRBJ2-3; D is perhaps TRBD1 (5 bases). Germline CDR1 SGHRS, CDR2 YFSETQ. The CDR3 length is 15 residues. V was clipped by 5 bases and J by 0 bases, with 13 bases between them. CDR3 amino acids: CASREKGVSTDTQYF. The DNA for the CDR3 is TGCGCCAGCAGGGAAAAAGGGGTGAGCACAGATACGCAGTATTTT.

As to this clone: This may come from a read error, since a much larger clone is one base off. The same CDR3 is also encoded by other DNA sequences in this sample. V and J are TRBV9 and TRBJ2-3; TRBD2 matches at 9 bases. Germline-derived CDR1 and CDR2 are SGDLS and YYNGEE. V lost 4 bases to trimming and J lost 3 bases; unmatched junction nucleotides: 3. This CDR3 has 14 residues. CDR3 nucleotide sequence: TGTGCCAGCAGCCTTAGCGGGAGAACAGATACGCAGTATTTT. Its translation is CASSLSGRTDTQYF.

This clone was seen more than once but under ten times. J is TRBJ2-7 and V is TRBV28, with a tentative D call TRBD1 (6 bases). Trimming took 6 bases from V and 3 from J, leaving 15 bases between them. Germline V lookup: CDR1 MDHEN, CDR2 SYDVKM. The CDR3 consists of 14 residues. The CDR3 loop reads CASRSATGNYEQYF. CDR3 bases: TGTGCCAGCAGATCAGCAACAGGGAACTACGAGCAGTACTTC.